These 3 T cell receptor beta chains share one sample of origin, sequenced in a study of technical replicates of blood from several donors (dated by TCRdb to about 2017). Library preparation employed the immunoSEQ multiplex PCR assay. TCRdb holds this immuneACCESS table with in-frame rearrangements only. Some clones are missing; in checked studies, unresolved V genes explain under half, and the rest has no known cause. The sample table records about 60,000 clones; 92% of these occur just once. The ten largest clones add up to around 4% of the sample. Sequencing was done on a sample of PBMCs. These receptors were obtained from a human donor in good health. Some clones in this sample may be carry-over from other donors' samples.

CDR3 nucleotide sequence: TGCAGCGTAACCCTCGGACAGGGGAACAATTCACCCCTCCACTTT. This codes for CSVTLGQGNNSPLHF. The chain uses TRBV29-1 and TRBJ1-6, with 9 bases matching TRBD1. The germline V gene has CDR1 SQVTM and CDR2 ANQGSEA. The CDR3 is 15 residues long. The V gene end was trimmed by 6 bases and the J gene end by 7 bases; junction bases not matched to a gene: 10.

The chain recombines TRBV5-6 with TRBJ1-2, with TRBD1 matching 11 bases. CDR3 length equals 14 residues. Germline CDR1 is SGHDT and CDR2 is YYEEEE. After removal of 3 bases from V and 5 bases from J, the junction contained 3 bases not matched to a gene. The CDR3 bases are TGTGCCAGCAGCTACGGACAGGGGGCTTATGGCTACACCTTC. Protein: CASSYGQGAYGYTF.

Details on this clone: This sample includes further DNA sequences coding for the same CDR3. The chain is built from TRBV6-1 and TRBJ2-1; 12 bases are a match to TRBD2. The V and J ends lost 3 bases and 1 base, in that order; junction bases with no gene match: 1. CDR3 length: 16 amino acids. The germline V gene has CDR1 MNHNS and CDR2 SASEGT. The CDR3 loop reads CASSELAGGSYNEQFF. In nucleotides, the CDR3 is TGTGCCAGCAGTGAGCTAGCGGGAGGGTCCTACAATGAGCAGTTCTTC.